The 28 T cell receptor beta chains given below trace back to one sample, sequenced in a study of blood T cell repertoires in COVID-19. Method: immunoSEQ multiplex PCR; TCRdb's copy keeps in-frame clones and lacks some. The repertoire holds around 64,000 clones, around 66% seen once, with around half in the top ten. Material for sequencing was PBMCs or T cells enriched from blood (not recorded which). Every receptor here comes from a woman aged 60-75 years who had been exposed to COVID-19.

The chain joins TRBV5-5 to TRBJ1-4; 7 positions match TRBD1. The germline gives CDR1 SGHKS, CDR2 YYEKEE (reference sequence). There are 12 residues in the CDR3. After removal of 3 bases from V and 10 bases from J, the junction contained 3 bases not matched to a gene. The CDR3 loop is CASSSPGGKLFF. The CDR3, as DNA: TGTGCCAGCAGCTCCCCAGGGGGAAAACTGTTTTTT.

CDR3 residues: CATSSGITRHEQYF. The CDR3 DNA reads as TGTGCCACCAGTTCCGGGATCACCCGCCACGAGCAGTACTTC. The V call is TRBV15, the J call TRBJ2-7, with D possibly matching TRBD2 (5 bases). The CDR3 extends over 14 amino acids. Germline assignment: CDR1 LNHNV and CDR2 YYDKDF (reference sequence). Between the trimmed V and J ends, which lost 6 bases and 5 bases, there was a span of 17 bases.

The genes are TRBV5-4 and TRBJ2-6; TRBD1 agrees at 10 bases. The J segment lost 3 bases and the V segment lost 4 bases, leaving 10 bases of the junction unmatched. The germline gives CDR1 SGHNT, CDR2 YYREEE (reference sequence). The CDR3 has 18 amino acids. CDR3 in DNA: TGTGCCAGCAGCGTGGGAGACAGGGGGCCTTTTGGGGCCAACGTCCTGACTTTC. Its protein product is CASSVGDRGPFGANVLTF.

J is TRBJ2-3 and V is TRBV5-1; 8 bases fit TRBD2. Trimming at V came to 0 bases and at J to 1 base, leaving 4 bases not matched to a gene. Germline V gives CDR1 SGHRS, CDR2 YFSETQ. This CDR3 has 16 residues. The CDR3 spells CASSLGLASGTDTQYF. The DNA for the CDR3 is TGCGCCAGCAGCTTGGGACTAGCGAGCGGCACAGATACGCAGTATTTT. The full variable domain, completed using reference TRBV5-1 and TRBJ2-3, is KAGVTQTPRYLIKTRGQQVTLSCSPISGHRSVSWYQQTPGQGLQFLFEYFSETQRNKGNFPGRFSGRQFSNSRSEMNVSTLELGDSALYLCASSLGLASGTDTQYFGPGTRLTVL.

This clone was counted between two and nine times. The chain couples TRBV29-1 to TRBJ2-4; D gene unclear. In germline, CDR1 is SQVTM, CDR2 ANQGSEA. CDR3 length: 12 residues. The germline V and J ends were trimmed by 4 bases and 6 bases, with 10 bases remaining between them. In DNA form, the CDR3 reads TGCAGCGTTGCAGTCTCCAGAAACATTCAGTACTTC. Protein product: CSVAVSRNIQYF.

The chain links TRBV5-1 to TRBJ2-7; the D gene is possibly TRBD2 (6 bases). This CDR3 has 14 residues. Trimming removed 3 bases from V and 6 bases from J, with 16 bases in between. Germline CDR1 and CDR2: SGHRS and YFSETQ. The CDR3 DNA reads TGCGCCAGCAGCTCGTCGGAGGGGAAAAGCGAGCAGTACTTC. Its protein is CASSSSEGKSEQYF.

This clone has ten or more counts. The chain employs TRBV5-5 and TRBJ2-3, with 7 nucleotides matching TRBD2. The V gene's germline CDR1 is SGHKS and CDR2 YYEKEE (reference sequence). The junction had 4 bases not matched to a gene; V was cut back by 7 bases and J by 2 bases. This CDR3 comprises 13 residues. The CDR3 loop reads CASPGTTTDTQYF. The CDR3 region has the DNA TGTGCCAGCCCTGGGACTACCACAGATACGCAGTATTTT. Combining the CDR3 with reference TRBV5-5 and TRBJ2-3 gives the whole variable domain DAGVTQSPTHLIKTRGQQVTLRCSPISGHKSVSWYQQVLGQGPQFIFQYYEKEERGRGNFPDRFSARQFPNYSSELNVNALLLGDSALYLCASPGTTTDTQYFGPGTRLTVL.

J is TRBJ2-7 and V is TRBV30, with 11 positions matching TRBD2. Germline V lookup: CDR1 GTSNPN, CDR2 SVGIG (reference sequence). The CDR3 contains 17 residues. The V segment lost 3 bases and the J segment 3 bases; nucleotides outside the gene matches: 13. The CDR3 reads CAWRASSGLAGGYEQYF. CDR3 bases: TGTGCCTGGAGGGCCTCCTCAGGGCTAGCGGGAGGCTACGAGCAGTACTTC. Using reference TRBV30 and TRBJ2-7 for the parts outside the CDR3, the full variable domain is SQTIHQWPATLVQPVGSPLSLECTVEGTSNPNLYWYRQAAGRGLQLLFYSVGIGQISSEVPQNLSASRPQDRQFILSSKKLLLSDSGFYLCAWRASSGLAGGYEQYFGPGTRLTVT.

The table lists this clone with a count of one. V and J are TRBV7-9 and TRBJ2-5; TRBD1 matches at 8 bases. The CDR3 totals 16 residues. V lost 5 bases to trimming and J lost 2 bases; unmatched junction nucleotides: 10. In germline, CDR1 is SEHNR, CDR2 FQNEAQ (reference sequence). The DNA for the CDR3 is TGTGCCAGCAGCGCTAGACAGGGGTTAAGGCAAGAGACCCAGTACTTC. It codes for CASSARQGLRQETQYF.

The J gene is TRBJ2-7, the V gene TRBV7-2, with D possibly being TRBD1 (5 bases). The germline V gene has CDR1 SGHTA and CDR2 FQGNSA. V was pared by 1 base and J by 2 bases, with 12 bases between. The CDR3 covers 15 residues. The CDR3 here is CASSLVMGPTYEQYF. CDR3 DNA: TGTGCCAGCAGCTTAGTTATGGGGCCGACCTACGAGCAGTACTTC. The whole variable domain, remainder taken from reference TRBV7-2 and TRBJ2-7, is GAGVSQSPSNKVTEKGKDVELRCDPISGHTALYWYRQSLGQGLEFLIYFQGNSAPDKSGLPSDRFSAERTGGSVSTLTIQRTQQEDSAVYLCASSLVMGPTYEQYFGPGTRLTVT.

The chain has TRBV27 and TRBJ2-3; TRBD2 matches 9 bases. Germline V CDR1 and CDR2: MNHEY, SMNVEV (reference sequence). J gave up 6 bases and V 2 bases, and 9 bases lay outside the gene matches. This CDR3 region has 16 residues. CDR3 coding DNA: TGTGCCAGCAGTTTAGGGATGGGACTAGCTTGGGATACGCAGTATTTT. Encoded protein: CASSLGMGLAWDTQYF.

The chain is built from TRBV23-1 and TRBJ1-5; 10 bases match TRBD1. Being an ORF, TRBV23-1 has a function that is uncertain. Unmatched junction bases numbered 10, after V lost 4 bases and J lost 7 bases. The length of the CDR3 is 16 residues. The CDR3 sequence: CASSPPGTGVSQPQHF. The CDR3 bases are TGCGCCAGCAGTCCACCGGGGACAGGGGTTTCCCAGCCCCAGCATTTT.

The V gene is TRBV5-1, the J gene TRBJ2-1, with D perhaps TRBD1 (7 bases). Germline-derived CDR1 and CDR2 are SGHRS and YFSETQ. V was clipped by 7 bases and J by 4 bases, with 21 bases between them. The CDR3 length is 16 residues. This chain's CDR3 is CASGTPPRGVYNEQFF. As DNA, the CDR3 is TGCGCCAGCGGGACACCACCCAGGGGGGTATACAATGAGCAGTTCTTC.

DNA of the CDR3: TGCAGCGTTGTCTTGGACAGGGATAACTATGGCTACACCTTC. Translation gives CSVVLDRDNYGYTF. This chain uses TRBV29-1 with TRBJ1-2; 8 bases line up with TRBD1. The CDR3 is made up of 14 amino acids. V lost 4 bases and J lost 1; bases outside the gene matches: 5. Germline V lookup: CDR1 SQVTM, CDR2 ANQGSEA.

This chain links TRBV20-1 with TRBJ2-3, with TRBD2 matching over 12 bases. With 3 bases clipped from V and 4 bases from J, the junction kept 11 bases outside the gene matches. The CDR3 is 17 residues long. In germline, CDR1 is DFQATT, CDR2 SNEGSKA (reference sequence). The CDR3 here is CSASLPSGRASADTQYF. In DNA, the CDR3 is TGCAGTGCTAGTTTGCCTAGCGGGAGGGCCTCGGCAGATACGCAGTATTTT.

The rearrangement uses TRBV6-5 and TRBJ2-7, with 7 bases fitting TRBD2. V lost 8 bases, J lost 5 bases, and 9 bases stayed unmatched. CDR1 and CDR2 (germline): MNHEY, SVGAGI. CDR3 length equals 13 residues. CDR3 region: CASGGGAQNEQYF. The CDR3 region has the DNA TGTGCCAGCGGGGGAGGGGCGCAGAACGAGCAGTACTTC.

The J gene is TRBJ2-3, the V gene TRBV24-1, with D maybe TRBD1 (7 bases). The CDR3 is 14 amino acids. The ends were cut back, 5 bases at V and 4 bases at J, with 12 bases in the middle. Germline V gene lookup returns CDR1 KGHDR and CDR2 SFDVKD. CDR3 nucleotide sequence: TGTGCCACCAGTGGCGGGACAGAACCAGATACGCAGTATTTT. It is translated as CATSGGTEPDTQYF.

Many counts were recorded for this clone. The CDR3 reads CASSLGGDWSYNEQFF. The DNA for the CDR3 is TGTGCCAGCAGCTTAGGGGGGGACTGGAGTTACAATGAGCAGTTCTTC. The rearrangement uses TRBV7-8 and TRBJ2-1; D perhaps matches TRBD2 (6 bases). This CDR3 has 16 amino acids. Germline lookup yields CDR1 SGHVS and CDR2 FQNEAQ. Trimming pared 1 base from V and 4 bases from J, leaving 14 bases between.

This chain links TRBV11-2 with TRBJ1-1, with D possibly being TRBD1 (5 bases). Trimming took 4 bases from V and 2 from J, leaving 11 bases between them. The CDR3 length is 14 residues. CDR1 is SGHAT and CDR2 is FQNNGV in the germline V gene. The CDR3 is CASSSGTFNTEAFF. The CDR3 nucleotides are TGTGCCAGCAGCTCAGGGACTTTCAACACTGAAGCTTTCTTT.

With regard to this clone: No conserved phenylalanine or tryptophan ends this CDR3, so it is likely a read error. Because the CDR3's place on the DNA is in doubt, the DNA is left out and the CDR3 is given as listed by TCRdb. The sample holds other DNA sequences that translate to the same CDR3. The V gene is TRBV21-1, the J gene TRBJ2-4; TRBD1 is the table's D call, not checked against the DNA. TRBV21-1 is deemed a pseudogene. The CDR3 contains 13 residues when both ends are counted. CDR3 loop: CASSPPDRRHSVL.

The gene calls are TRBV7-9 and TRBJ2-7; TRBD1 is a possible D gene (5 bases). V was clipped by 6 bases and J by 2 bases, with 8 bases between them. The CDR3 contains 12 residues. Germline V gene sequence: CDR1 SEHNR, CDR2 FQNEAQ (reference sequence). CDR3 sequence reads: CASSLDTYEQYF. The DNA for the CDR3 is TGTGCCAGCAGTTTGGACACCTACGAGCAGTACTTC.

This clone was picked up one time. J is TRBJ1-5 and V is TRBV3-1 (or the pseudogene TRBV3-2); D gene ambiguous. Germline loops: CDR1 LGHDT, CDR2 YNNKEL (reference sequence). The CDR3 extends over 16 amino acids. V was shortened by 1 base and J by 1 base, with 11 bases between the two germline ends. The CDR3 DNA reads TGTGCCAGCAGCCAAGGCGGGGTGGGGAGCAATCAGCCCCAGCATTTT. It translates to CASSQGGVGSNQPQHF.

The chain is built from TRBV19 and TRBJ1-6; D might be TRBD1 (6 bases). There are 14 residues in the CDR3. Trimming removed 2 bases at V and 10 bases at J, with 12 bases between. Germline loops: CDR1 LNHDA, CDR2 SQIVND (reference sequence). In nucleotides, the CDR3 is TGTGCCAGTAGTATAATGGACAGCAACTCACCCCTCCACTTT. Its translation is CASSIMDSNSPLHF.

J is TRBJ1-5 and V is TRBV7-6; 8 nucleotides line up with TRBD1. This CDR3 comprises 16 residues. The J segment lost 4 bases and the V segment lost 5 bases, leaving 10 bases of the junction unmatched. Germline values: CDR1 SGHVS, CDR2 FNYEAQ. The CDR3 DNA sequence: TGTGCCAGCAGCCGATCCGGGACAGGAGCTAATCAGCCCCAGCATTTT. Translated: CASSRSGTGANQPQHF.

This chain links TRBV28 with TRBJ1-1; TRBD1 is a possible D gene (5 bases). This CDR3 has 16 amino acids. Trimming left V 5 bases short and J 1 base short, with 17 bases between. Looked up from germline, CDR1 is MDHEN and CDR2 is SYDVKM. The CDR3 region is CASSPNLPGGNTEAFF. In nucleotides, the CDR3 is TGTGCCAGCAGTCCCAACCTCCCCGGGGGGAACACTGAAGCTTTCTTT.

The chain is built from TRBV18 and TRBJ2-1; 9 positions agree with TRBD1. Germline CDR1 and CDR2: KGHSH and LQKENI. Germline trimming cut 3 bases from V and 3 bases from J; bases unmatched to any gene: 6. The CDR3 totals 16 residues. In DNA, the CDR3 is TGTGCCAGCTCACCTGGTGGGACAGGGCGCTACAATGAGCAGTTCTTC. Translation gives CASSPGGTGRYNEQFF.

The rearrangement uses TRBV7-2 and TRBJ2-1; perhaps TRBD2 as D (5 bases). V lost 3 bases and J 9 bases, leaving 12 bases between the germline ends. The V gene's germline CDR1 is SGHTA and CDR2 FQGNSA. The CDR3 consists of 13 residues. Here the CDR3 DNA reads TGTGCCAGCAGCTTTGCCCGGGAATCTGAGCAGTTCTTC. It encodes CASSFARESEQFF.

This clone is a singleton in its sample. The chain links TRBV27 to TRBJ2-7; possibly TRBD1 for D (6 bases). Germline CDR1 MNHEY, CDR2 SMNVEV (reference sequence). V lost 2 bases to trimming and J lost 2 bases, with 10 bases between them. CDR3 size: 14 residues. CDR3 DNA sequence: TGTGCCAGCAGTTTAGGGGGCACTCCCTACGAGCAGTACTTC. Protein: CASSLGGTPYEQYF.